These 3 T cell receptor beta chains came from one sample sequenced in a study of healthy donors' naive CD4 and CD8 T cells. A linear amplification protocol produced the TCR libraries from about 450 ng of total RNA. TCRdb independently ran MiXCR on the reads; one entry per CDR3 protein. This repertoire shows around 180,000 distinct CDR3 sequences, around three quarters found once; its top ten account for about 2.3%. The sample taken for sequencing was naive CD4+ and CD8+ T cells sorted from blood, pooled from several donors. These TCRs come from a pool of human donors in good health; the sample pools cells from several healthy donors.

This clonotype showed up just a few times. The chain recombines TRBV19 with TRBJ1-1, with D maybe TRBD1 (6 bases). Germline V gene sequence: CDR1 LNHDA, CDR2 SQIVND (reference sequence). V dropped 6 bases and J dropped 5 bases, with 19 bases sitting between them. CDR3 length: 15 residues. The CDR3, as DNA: TGTGCCAGTAGCTGGGGGACACTGGGAGGGACTGAAGCTTTCTTT. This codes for CASSWGTLGGTEAFF.

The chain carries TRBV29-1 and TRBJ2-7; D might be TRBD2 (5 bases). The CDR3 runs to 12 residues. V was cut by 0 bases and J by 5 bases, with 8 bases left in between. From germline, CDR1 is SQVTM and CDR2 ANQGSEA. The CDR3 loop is CSVEDSGDEQYF. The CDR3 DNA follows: TGCAGCGTTGAAGATTCCGGGGACGAGCAGTACTTC.

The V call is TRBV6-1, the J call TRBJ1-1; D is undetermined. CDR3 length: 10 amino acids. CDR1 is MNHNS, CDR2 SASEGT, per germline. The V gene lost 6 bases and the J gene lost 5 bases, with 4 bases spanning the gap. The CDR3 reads CASRVTEAFF. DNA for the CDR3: TGTGCCAGCAGGGTAACTGAAGCTTTCTTT.